This T cell receptor beta chain emerged from a study of naive CD8 T cells in extremely preterm neonates. Per germline, CDR1 MNHEY and CDR2 SMNVEV (reference sequence). CDR3 size: 15 residues. V was clipped by 3 bases and J by 3 bases; unmatched bases: 2. Study-level findings and limits: Preterm infants showed shorter CDR3s, fewer N additions and less trimming than older groups.

As to this clone: Its antigen is undetermined.

TCRdb keeps only in-frame clones here, not all; method: immunoSEQ multiplex PCR. The data hold several thousand clones, with around 98% observed a single time. This receptor was obtained from a human donor in good health. J is TRBJ2-7 and V is TRBV27; 13 bases are a match to TRBD2. Sequenced sample: naive CD8+ T cells from blood. CDR3 in DNA: TGTGCCAGCAGTTTCCGACTAGCGGGGGGCTACGAGCAGTACTTC. Protein sequence: CASSFRLAGGYEQYF.